The sequence of this T cell receptor beta chain was determined in a study of blood T cells in healthy people across ages. The second PCR ran about 6 to 12 cycles with a sample-barcoded 5' primer and J-beta primers. MiXCR, run by TCRdb on the 5' RACE reads, gives a single entry per CDR3 protein. The sample has about 1.4 million distinct CDR3 sequences, around 55% seen once. Per the germline V gene, CDR1 is SNHLY and CDR2 is FYNNEI. The CDR3 spans 15 residues. V was shortened by 4 bases and J by 1 base, with 11 bases between the two germline ends. Roughly 9 milliliters of peripheral blood were drawn from each donor.

Sequencing was done on a sample of blood. The origin of this receptor is a young man in good health. The V and J genes are TRBV2 and TRBJ2-1; perhaps TRBD2 as D (6 bases). CDR3 sequence: CASSVLAFSYNEQFF. The CDR3 region has the DNA TGTGCCAGCAGTGTCCTAGCGTTTTCCTACAATGAGCAGTTCTTC.